This T cell receptor beta chain stems from a study of blood T cell repertoires in COVID-19. Study in general: Donors in the United States, Italy and Spain gave samples during acute or convalescent COVID-19. PBMCs, B-cell-depleted T cells, or T cells were the source of the cDNA or gDNA that made up the material.

Authors' methods: Scientists estimated how many nucleated cells there were by amplifying reference gene primers. Using immunoSEQ multiplex PCR, the repertoire was profiled, and TCRdb retains in-frame clones only, with some absent. V and J calls plus clone size are reproduced from that table; the DNA served to infer D and trimming. The table has over 250,000 clones, 83% seen once. V lost 0 bases and J lost 5; bases outside the gene matches: 3. Per the germline V gene, CDR1 is LGHNA and CDR2 is YNFKEQ. CDR3 length: 14 residues. Input material: peripheral blood. This rearrangement joins TRBV4-2 to TRBJ2-5; 7 nucleotides agree with TRBD1. The sequence was collected from a woman between 50 and 59 years old who had recovered from COVID-19. This chain's CDR3 is CASSQDRGGETQYF. For the CDR3, the DNA is TGTGCCAGCAGCCAAGACCGAGGGGGCGAGACCCAGTACTTC.